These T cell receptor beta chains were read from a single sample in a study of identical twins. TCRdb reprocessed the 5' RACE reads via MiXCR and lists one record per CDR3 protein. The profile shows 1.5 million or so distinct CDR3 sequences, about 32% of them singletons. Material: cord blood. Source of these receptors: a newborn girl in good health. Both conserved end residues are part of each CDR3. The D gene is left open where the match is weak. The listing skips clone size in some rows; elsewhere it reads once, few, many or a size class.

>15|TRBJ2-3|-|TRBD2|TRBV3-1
CASSPLTSGADTQYF
TGTGCCAGCAGCCCCTTGACTAGCGGCGCAGATACGCAGTATTTT
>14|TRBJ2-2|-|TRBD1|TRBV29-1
CSVRTGGYAGELFF
TGCAGCGTCAGGACAGGGGGCTACGCCGGGGAGCTGTTTTTT
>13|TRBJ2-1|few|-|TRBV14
CASSQSSIGEQFF
TGTGCCAGCAGCCAAAGCAGTATTGGGGAGCAGTTCTTC
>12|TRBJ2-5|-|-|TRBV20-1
CSVFLNYNEQYF
TGCAGTGTCTTCCTTAATTACAATGAGCAGTACTTC
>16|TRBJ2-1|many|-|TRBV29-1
CSVEEPAGRSYNEQFF
TGCAGCGTTGAAGAACCCGCAGGGCGGTCGTACAATGAGCAGTTCTTC
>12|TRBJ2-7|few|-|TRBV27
CASGTLAYEQYF
TGTGCCAGCGGAACCCTAGCCTACGAGCAGTACTTC
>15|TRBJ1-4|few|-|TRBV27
CASSFRGQMNEKLFF
TGTGCCAGCAGTTTTCGAGGACAGATGAATGAAAAACTGTTTTTT
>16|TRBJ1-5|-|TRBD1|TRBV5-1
CASSPPTGAINQPQHF
TGCGCCAGCAGCCCGCCGACAGGGGCAATTAATCAGCCCCAGCATTTT
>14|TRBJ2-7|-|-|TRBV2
CASSLIGKGYEQYF
TGTGCCAGCAGCCTTATTGGAAAGGGATACGAGCAGTACTTC
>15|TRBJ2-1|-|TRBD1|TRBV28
CASSFAGQGYNEQFF
TGTGCCAGCAGTTTCGCAGGACAGGGATACAATGAGCAGTTCTTC
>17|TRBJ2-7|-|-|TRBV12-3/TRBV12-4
CASSFFTTREGSYEQYF
TGTGCCAGCAGTTTTTTTACAACCAGGGAAGGCTCCTACGAGCAGTACTTC
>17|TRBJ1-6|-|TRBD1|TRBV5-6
CASSYGRQGSYNSPLHF
TGTGCCAGCAGCTATGGGCGACAGGGGTCTTATAATTCACCCCTCCACTTT
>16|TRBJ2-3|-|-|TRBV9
CASGVTYSPSADTQYF
TGTGCCAGCGGCGTAACCTATAGCCCTAGCGCAGATACGCAGTATTTT
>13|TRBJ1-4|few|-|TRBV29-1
CSVAAATNEKLFF
TGCAGCGTTGCCGCCGCAACTAATGAAAAACTGTTTTTT
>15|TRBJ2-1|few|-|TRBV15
CATSRDFPPYNEQFF
TGTGCCACCAGCAGAGATTTCCCCCCCTACAATGAGCAGTTCTTC
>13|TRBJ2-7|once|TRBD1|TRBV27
CASNRQGTYEQYF
TGTGCCAGCAACCGACAGGGCACCTACGAGCAGTACTTC
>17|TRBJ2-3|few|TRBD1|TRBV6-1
CASSGRSGTGGADTQYF
TGTGCCAGCAGTGGACGTTCCGGGACAGGGGGCGCGGATACGCAGTATTTT
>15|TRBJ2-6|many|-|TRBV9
CASSAQGSGANVLTF
TGTGCCAGCAGCGCCCAGGGCTCTGGGGCCAACGTCCTGACTTTC
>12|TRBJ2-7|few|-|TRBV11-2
CASSQGRSEQYF
TGTGCCAGCAGCCAGGGGAGGAGCGAGCAGTACTTC
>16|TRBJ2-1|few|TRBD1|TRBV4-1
CASSQGGTGGYNEQFF
TGCGCCAGCAGCCAAGGCGGGACAGGGGGCTACAATGAGCAGTTCTTC
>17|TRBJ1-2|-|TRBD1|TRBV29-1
CSDPEGQPRVFPYGYTF
TGCAGCGATCCAGAGGGACAGCCCCGAGTTTTCCCTTATGGCTACACCTTC
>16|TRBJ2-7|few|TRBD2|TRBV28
CASSLVLAGVLHEQYF
TGTGCCAGCAGTCTCGTACTAGCGGGGGTTTTACACGAGCAGTACTTC
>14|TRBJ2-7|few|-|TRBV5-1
CASRRASASYEQYF
TGCGCCAGCAGAAGGGCTAGCGCCTCCTACGAGCAGTACTTC
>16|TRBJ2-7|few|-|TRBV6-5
CASSYSESSPAYEQYF
TGTGCCAGCAGTTACTCGGAGTCTAGCCCGGCCTACGAGCAGTACTTC
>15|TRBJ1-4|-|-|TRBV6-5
CASSYETPTNEKLFF
TGTGCCAGCAGTTACGAGACACCAACTAATGAAAAACTGTTTTTT
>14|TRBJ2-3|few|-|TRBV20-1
CSARAAGRTDTQYF
TGCAGTGCTAGGGCGGCGGGTAGAACAGATACGCAGTATTTT
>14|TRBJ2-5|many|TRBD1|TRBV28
CASSLDRAQETQYF
TGTGCCAGCAGTTTGGACAGGGCCCAAGAGACCCAGTACTTC
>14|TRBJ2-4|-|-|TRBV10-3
CAISESLAKNIQYF
TGTGCCATCAGTGAGTCTTTAGCCAAAAACATTCAGTACTTC
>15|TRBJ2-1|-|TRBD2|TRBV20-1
CSASGTSRGYNEQFF
TGCAGTGCTAGTGGGACTAGCAGAGGGTACAATGAGCAGTTCTTC
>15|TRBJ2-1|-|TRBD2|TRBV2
CASSEYSGRNNEQFF
TGTGCCAGCAGTGAGTATAGCGGGAGAAACAATGAGCAGTTCTTC
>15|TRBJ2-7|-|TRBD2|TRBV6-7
CASRTLAGEAYEQYF
TGTGCCAGCAGAACCCTAGCGGGGGAAGCCTACGAGCAGTACTTC
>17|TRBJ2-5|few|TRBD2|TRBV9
CASSVAGTSGIGETQYF
TGTGCCAGCAGCGTAGCTGGGACTAGCGGGATAGGGGAGACCCAGTACTTC
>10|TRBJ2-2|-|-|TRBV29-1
CSVDTGELFF
TGCAGCGTTGACACCGGGGAGCTGTTTTTT
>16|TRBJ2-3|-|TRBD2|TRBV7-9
CASRSTSGRWIDTQYF
TGTGCCAGCAGGTCAACTAGCGGGAGGTGGATAGATACGCAGTATTTT
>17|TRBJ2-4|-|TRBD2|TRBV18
CASSPPRRGRAKNIQYF
TGTGCCAGCTCACCACCAAGGCGCGGGAGAGCCAAAAACATTCAGTACTTC
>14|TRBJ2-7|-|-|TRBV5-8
CASSVVHREWEQYF
TGTGCCAGCAGTGTAGTACACAGGGAGTGGGAGCAGTACTTC
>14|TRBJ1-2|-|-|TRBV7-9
CASSPARAQKGYTF
TGTGCCAGCAGCCCCGCCAGGGCCCAAAAGGGCTACACCTTC
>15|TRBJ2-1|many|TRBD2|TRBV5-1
CASSLRGGTYNEQFF
TGCGCCAGCAGCTTGCGCGGGGGGACCTACAATGAGCAGTTCTTC
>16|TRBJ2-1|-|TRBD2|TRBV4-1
CASSRAVLAGYNEQFF
TGCGCCAGCAGCCGAGCGGTACTAGCGGGGTACAATGAGCAGTTCTTC
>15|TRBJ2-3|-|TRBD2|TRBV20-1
CSAPTSGGVRNTQYF
TGCAGTGCGCCGACTAGCGGGGGGGTTCGAAATACGCAGTATTTT
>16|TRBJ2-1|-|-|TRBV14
CASSQEGRGHYNEQFF
TGTGCCAGCAGCCAAGAGGGCCGGGGCCACTACAATGAGCAGTTCTTC
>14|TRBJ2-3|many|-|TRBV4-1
CASSQVGSTDTQYF
TGTGCCAGCAGCCAAGTAGGTAGCACAGATACGCAGTATTTT
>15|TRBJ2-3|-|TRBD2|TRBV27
CASSLAGVTSDTQYF
TGTGCCAGCAGTTTAGCGGGAGTTACATCGGATACGCAGTATTTT
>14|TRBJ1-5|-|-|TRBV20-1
CSAVAGASNQPQHF
TGCAGTGCTGTGGCAGGGGCTAGCAATCAGCCCCAGCATTTT
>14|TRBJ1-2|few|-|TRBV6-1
CASSVTSLNYGYTF
TGTGCCAGCAGTGTGACTTCCTTAAACTATGGCTACACCTTC
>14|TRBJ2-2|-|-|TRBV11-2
CASRNTRNTGELFF
TGTGCCAGCAGGAATACTAGAAACACCGGGGAGCTGTTTTTT
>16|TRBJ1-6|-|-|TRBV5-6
CASSLGPQGRSSPLHF
TGTGCCAGCAGCTTGGGTCCGCAGGGGAGGTCTTCACCCCTCCACTTT
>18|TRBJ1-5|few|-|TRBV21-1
CASSKERRAGCGNQPQHF
TGTGCCAGCAGCAAAGAGAGGAGGGCAGGATGCGGCAATCAGCCCCAGCATTTT
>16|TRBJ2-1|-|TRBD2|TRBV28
CASSYGLAGEGLLQFF
TGTGCCAGCAGTTATGGCCTAGCGGGAGAAGGTCTCCTCCAGTTCTTC
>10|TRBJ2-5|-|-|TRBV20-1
CSAPGETQYF
TGCAGTGCTCCCGGGGAGACCCAGTACTTC
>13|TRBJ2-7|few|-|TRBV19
CASSEGLPYEQYF
TGTGCCAGTAGTGAAGGGTTGCCCTACGAGCAGTACTTC
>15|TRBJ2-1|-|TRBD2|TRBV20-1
CSARDPLAGYNEQFF
TGCAGTGCTAGAGACCCCCTAGCGGGTTACAATGAGCAGTTCTTC
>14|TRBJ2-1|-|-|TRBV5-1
CASSVRDNYNEQFF
TGCGCCAGCAGTGTTCGGGACAACTACAATGAGCAGTTCTTC
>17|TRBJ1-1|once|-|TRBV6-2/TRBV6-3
CASSYFRGSRGRTEAFF
TGTGCCAGCAGTTACTTCCGGGGCTCGAGGGGGAGGACTGAAGCTTTCTTT